What follows describes a single TCR beta chain. The record originates from a study of PD-L1 blockade in urothelial cancer. Study summary: Males with bladder-origin urothelial cancer constituted about 85% of the 29 patients. Analysis of blood occurred 3 weeks (second dose) and 6 weeks after treatment start.

This CDR3 comprises 12 residues. Germline CDR1 is SNHLY and CDR2 is FYNNEI. Trimming cost V 2 bases and J 10 bases, with 10 bases left between them. Time point denoted: pretreatment peripheral blood. Sequencing was performed with immunoSEQ multiplex PCR; in TCRdb, only in-frame clones are kept and a portion is missing. This table has 45,000 to 60,000 clones, over 75% appearing once. The genes are TRBV2 and TRBJ2-3; unclear D gene. The source was PBMCs, collected around atezolizumab (anti-PD-L1) treatment. This clonotype was sampled from a man aged 65-85 years with urothelial cancer. Here the CDR3 DNA reads TGTGCCAGCAGTGAACTGCGGAGAGCGCAGTATTTT. This encodes CASSELRRAQYF.